Below, one T cell receptor beta chain is given with its context. The CDR3 consists of 14 residues. CDR1 and CDR2 (germline): MNHEY, SMNVEV (reference sequence). V gave up 2 bases and J gave up 0 bases, with 5 bases separating them. This sample was taken from a study of blood T cell repertoires in COVID-19. Study as a whole: Specimens from acute and convalescent COVID-19 originated in the United States, Italy and Spain. The analysed material was cDNA or gDNA that came from T cells, B-cell-depleted T cells, or PBMCs.

Authors' methods: The authors estimated nucleated cell counts from reference gene primer amplification. The table came from immunoSEQ multiplex PCR; TCRdb's copy has only in-frame clones and leaves some out. V and J calls and clone size follow that table, whereas D and trimming were derived from the DNA. The sample shows a few hundred thousand clones, 84% of them seen only once. This clonotype was sampled from a woman aged 40 to 50 who had recovered from COVID-19. J is TRBJ1-3 and V is TRBV27; D is ambiguous. Sequencing was performed on peripheral blood. The CDR3 loop is CASSLHYSGNTIYF. CDR3 DNA: TGTGCCAGCAGTTTACACTACTCTGGAAACACCATATATTTT.